Below, 2 T cell receptor beta chains from the same sample are listed, as sequenced in a study of shared clonotypes between healthy human individuals. Sequencing was performed with immunoSEQ multiplex PCR; in TCRdb, only in-frame clones are kept and a portion is missing. The sample yields 2,500,000 or so clones, approximately 94% seen once. Input material: naive CD4+ T cells from PBMCs. The subset: CD45RA+ positively selected. All receptors come from a man aged 18 to 30 in good health. Some clones in this sample may be carry-over from other donors' samples.

The J gene is TRBJ2-3, the V gene TRBV13; D not certain. CDR3 length: 14 residues. Germline V gives CDR1 PRHDT, CDR2 FYEKMQ (reference sequence). The V end was cut by 5 bases, the J end by 3 bases, with 12 bases between. Here the CDR3 DNA reads TGTGCCAGCAGCAAAGTGGTCGCGACAGATACGCAGTATTTT. It codes for CASSKVVATDTQYF.

A note on this clone: Other DNA sequences within the sample encode an identical CDR3. The genes are TRBV29-1 and TRBJ1-2; D call uncertain. The CDR3 consists of 9 residues. The germline gives CDR1 SQVTM, CDR2 ANQGSEA. The CDR3 nucleotides are TGCAGTCCCGAAAGGGGCTACACCTTC. Its translation: CSPERGYTF. The full variable domain, completed using reference TRBV29-1 and TRBJ1-2, is SAVISQKPSRDICQRGTSLTIQCQVDSQVTMMFWYRQQPGQSLTLIATANQGSEATYESGFVIDKFPISRPNLTFSTLTVSNMSPEDSSIYLCSPERGYTFGSGTRLTVV.